Each of the 16 T cell receptor beta chains below was sequenced from the same sample in a study of identifying expanded T cells in peripheral blood. Method: immunoSEQ multiplex PCR; TCRdb's copy keeps in-frame clones and lacks some. The data show about 100,000 clones, over 80% seen once. The sample taken for sequencing was blood. Receptors originate from a person aged 18 to 70 in good health.

This chain joins TRBV7-2 and TRBJ1-2, with D unresolved. Germline CDR1 and CDR2: SGHTA and FQGNSA. The CDR3 runs 14 residues. V lost 5 bases to trimming and J lost 3 bases, with 13 bases between them. The CDR3, as DNA: TGTGCCAGCAGCCCCGTGGGGAGAGACTATGGCTACACCTTC. This encodes CASSPVGRDYGYTF.

This chain uses TRBV4-1 with TRBJ1-5, with D perhaps TRBD1 (6 bases). This CDR3 has 15 amino acids. From germline, CDR1 is MGHRA and CDR2 YSYEKL. V was shortened by 0 bases and J by 6 bases, with 12 bases between the two germline ends. The CDR3 DNA follows: TGCGCCAGCAGCCAAGATTCCCGGGGGCTTCAGCCCCAGCATTTT. It codes for CASSQDSRGLQPQHF.

The chain is built from TRBV2 and TRBJ1-1, with D possibly being TRBD1 (5 bases). Germline V gene data show CDR1 as SNHLY and CDR2 as FYNNEI. V dropped 4 bases and J dropped 4 bases, with 13 bases sitting between them. The CDR3 covers 14 residues. The CDR3 loop reads CASSARQGVTEAFF. DNA for the CDR3: TGTGCCAGCAGTGCTCGGCAGGGAGTCACTGAAGCTTTCTTT.

This clone appeared a single time. The chain uses TRBV25-1 and TRBJ1-2; possible D gene TRBD1, 6 bases. Germline CDR1 MGHDK, CDR2 SYGVNS. The CDR3 covers 14 residues. The V end was cut by 1 base, the J end by 8 bases, with 14 bases between. The CDR3 DNA reads as TGTGCCAGCAGTGAATCGAACAGGGTTTACGGCTACACCTTC. Translation gives CASSESNRVYGYTF.

CDR3 coding DNA: TGCGCCAGCAGCCAAGATGCAGCGGGGGGTTTTTCCTACAATGAGCAGTTCTTC. Protein product: CASSQDAAGGFSYNEQFF. The rearrangement links TRBV4-3 to TRBJ2-1; 9 nucleotides align to TRBD2. V dropped 0 bases and J dropped 1; count of bases not matched to a gene: 7. The CDR3 has 18 amino acids. Per germline, CDR1 LGHNA and CDR2 YSLEER.

The rearrangement uses TRBV15 and TRBJ1-3; D is unclear. Germline values: CDR1 LNHNV, CDR2 YYDKDF (reference sequence). The CDR3 contains 15 residues. V was trimmed by 3 bases and J by 3 bases, leaving 12 bases between them. CDR3 DNA: TGTGCCACCAGCAGGGAGGGTGGCGGTGGAAACACCATATATTTT. Translated: CATSREGGGGNTIYF.

The rearrangement uses TRBV2 and TRBJ2-3; the match to TRBD1 covers 8 bases. The V gene's germline CDR1 is SNHLY and CDR2 FYNNEI. V lost 11 bases to trimming and J lost 1 base; unmatched junction nucleotides: 2. This CDR3 is built from 12 residues. CDR3 protein: CAGDRRTDTQYF. CDR3 DNA: TGTGCCGGGGACAGGCGCACAGATACGCAGTATTTT. The full variable domain, its missing parts supplied by reference TRBV2 and TRBJ2-3, is EPEVTQTPSHQVTQMGQEVILRCVPISNHLYFYWYRQILGQKVEFLVSFYNNEISEKSEIFDDQFSVERPDGSNFTLKIRSTKLEDSAMYFCAGDRRTDTQYFGPGTRLTVL.

As for this clone: At one boundary the junction diverges from the germline segment, which might be a read error. This chain uses TRBV2 with TRBJ1-2, with 7 bases identical to TRBD1. Per the germline V gene, CDR1 is SNHLY and CDR2 is FYNNEI. CDR3 length: 10 residues. CDR3 protein: CASSEVRQGF. The CDR3 DNA sequence: TGTGCCAGCAGTGAAGTGAGACAGGGCTTC.

This rearrangement joins TRBV11-3 to TRBJ2-1; weak D call: TRBD1 (5 bases). Germline V gene sequence: CDR1 SGHNT, CDR2 YENEEA. V lost 1 base to trimming and J lost 7 bases, with 11 bases between them. The length of the CDR3 is 14 residues. This CDR3 reads CASSLGQGVNEQFF. Here the CDR3 DNA reads TGTGCCAGCAGCTTAGGGCAGGGTGTGAATGAGCAGTTCTTC.

The chain is built from TRBV19 and TRBJ1-2; TRBD1 is a possible D gene (5 bases). Between the trimmed V and J ends, which lost 3 bases and 6 bases, there was a span of 17 bases. This CDR3 contains 15 residues. CDR1 LNHDA and CDR2 SQIVND come from the germline V gene (reference sequence). The DNA for the CDR3 is TGTGCCAGTAGTATTGCGGTTGGGGACGGTAATGGCTACACCTTC. This gives the protein CASSIAVGDGNGYTF.

A few counts support this clone. This sequence joins TRBV6-6 and TRBJ1-2, with TRBD1 matching over 7 bases. V dropped 6 bases and J dropped 4; count of bases not matched to a gene: 5. The CDR3 has 13 residues. CDR1 is MNHNY and CDR2 is SVGAGI in the germline V gene (reference sequence). The CDR3 here is CASSQRDSYGYTF. As DNA, the CDR3 is TGTGCCAGCAGCCAACGGGACAGCTATGGCTACACCTTC.

The chain uses TRBV7-9 and TRBJ2-5; D call uncertain. Trimming took 2 bases from V and 5 from J, leaving 12 bases between them. Germline CDR1 SEHNR, CDR2 FQNEAQ (reference sequence). This CDR3 region has 14 residues. This CDR3 reads CASSLFERWETQYF. CDR3 in DNA: TGTGCCAGCAGCTTATTCGAGAGATGGGAGACCCAGTACTTC.

The chain is built from TRBV16 and TRBJ1-3; possible D gene TRBD1, 5 bases. The CDR3 loop spans 13 amino acids. Trimming pared 3 bases from V and 3 bases from J, leaving 6 bases between. Germline loops: CDR1 KGHSY, CDR2 FQNENV. CDR3 sequence reads: CASSQTVGNTIYF. CDR3 nucleotide sequence: TGTGCCAGCAGCCAGACAGTTGGAAACACCATATATTTT. Looking up the rest from reference TRBV16 and TRBJ1-3 gives the full variable domain: GEEVAQTPKHLVRGEGQKAKLYCAPIKGHSYVFWYQQVLKNEFKFLISFQNENVFDETGMPKERFSAKCLPNSPCSLEIQATKLEDSAVYFCASSQTVGNTIYFGEGSWLTVV.

The chain has TRBV5-6 and TRBJ1-1, with D uncertain. Germline V CDR1 and CDR2: SGHDT, YYEEEE. Trimming shortened V by 2 bases and J by 0 bases, and 5 bases separated the two germline ends. This CDR3 is built from 13 residues. Here the CDR3 reads CASSLSLNTEAFF. CDR3 DNA sequence: TGTGCCAGCAGCTTATCCTTGAACACTGAAGCTTTCTTT.

The gene calls are TRBV7-6 and TRBJ2-1, with 14 bases identical to TRBD2. Germline loops: CDR1 SGHVS, CDR2 FNYEAQ. This CDR3 spans 18 amino acids. J gave up 1 base and V 5 bases, and 7 bases lay outside the gene matches. The CDR3 DNA reads TGTGCCAGCAGCCCCGGACTAGCGGGGGGCGGTTCCTACAATGAGCAGTTCTTC. Translating gives CASSPGLAGGGSYNEQFF.

The rearrangement links TRBV19 to TRBJ2-6; D possibly corresponds to TRBD2 (5 bases). The CDR3 spans 16 residues. Germline V gene sequence: CDR1 LNHDA, CDR2 SQIVND (reference sequence). The ends were cut back, 3 bases at V and 2 bases at J, with 11 bases in the middle. CDR3 amino acids: CASSIRGPAGANVLTF. Here the CDR3 DNA reads TGTGCCAGTAGTATCCGCGGGCCGGCTGGGGCCAACGTCCTGACTTTC. Drawing the rest from reference TRBV19 and TRBJ2-6, the complete variable domain is DGGITQSPKYLFRKEGQNVTLSCEQNLNHDAMYWYRQDPGQGLRLIYYSQIVNDFQKGDIAEGYSVSREKKESFPLTVTSAQKNPTAFYLCASSIRGPAGANVLTFGAGSRLTVL.